This T cell receptor beta chain came from a study of T cell responses to AZD1222 COVID-19 vaccine. Study-wide results and caveats: The study identified only six AZD1222 recipients as seropositive at baseline. Spike-wide coverage was observed for vaccine-associated CD4 TCRs, with dominant responses at 160-218 and 743-854. There were mostly white British donors and more females than males, and clonal diversity was possibly underestimated.

Germline CDR1 is LGHDT and CDR2 is YNNKEL (reference sequence). This CDR3 has 16 amino acids. V lost 1 base and J 4 bases, leaving 14 bases between the germline ends. Measured with immunoSEQ multiplex PCR; TCRdb has only the in-frame clones, and not every one. The data contain roughly 200,000 clones, around 93% of them singletons. Note on this clone: Its antigen is currently unknown.

The sample here was peripheral blood, taken 28 days after the second dose of the MenACWY control vaccine. The TCR comes from an adult who received the MenACWY meningococcal vaccine as a control. The chain recombines TRBV3-1 (or the pseudogene TRBV3-2) with TRBJ1-3, with TRBD1 as a possible D gene (6 bases). The CDR3 here is CASSQAPGARGNTIYF. DNA for the CDR3: TGTGCCAGCAGCCAAGCGCCAGGGGCGCGGGGAAACACCATATATTTT.